This T cell receptor beta chain was found in a study of identical twins. General study findings and limits: Within cord blood, abundant beta clonotypes carried fewer insertions, but memory repertoires showed no such trend. Within monozygotic twins, out-of-frame TCR alpha sharing was underestimated by the models.

Trimming cost V 10 bases and J 3 bases; bases outside gene matches: 15. The CDR3 consists of 16 residues. This clonotype has just a few counts. Its antigen is still unknown. Template switching created a universal primer site, and the cDNA included unique molecular identifiers. TCRdb passed the 5' RACE reads through MiXCR, listing each CDR3 protein once. Altogether about 530,000 distinct CDR3 sequences are present, 20% to 25% being singletons, with the ten largest covering 0.4% to 0.6%. The data were also submitted as part of a second study, on yellow fever vaccine responses in identical twins.

The receptor was derived from a young woman in good health. The gene calls are TRBV12-3 or TRBV12-4 and TRBJ2-5, with 9 bases lining up with TRBD1. The specimen sequenced was CD4+ T cells sorted from blood. The CDR3 nucleotides read TGTGCCACCTCATTTTCCACGGGACAGGGAGAAGAGACCCAGTACTTC. It translates to CATSFSTGQGEETQYF.